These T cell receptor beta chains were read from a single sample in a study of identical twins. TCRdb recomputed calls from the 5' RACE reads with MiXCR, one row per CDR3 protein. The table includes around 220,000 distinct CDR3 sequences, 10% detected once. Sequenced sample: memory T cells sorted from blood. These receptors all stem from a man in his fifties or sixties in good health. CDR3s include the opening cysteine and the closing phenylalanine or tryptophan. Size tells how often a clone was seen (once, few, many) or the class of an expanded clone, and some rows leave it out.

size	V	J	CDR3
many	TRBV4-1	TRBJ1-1	CASSQDRGQGWGNTEAFF
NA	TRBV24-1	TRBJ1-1	CATSDSKTGGTEAFF
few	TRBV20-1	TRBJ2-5	CSASPLGQETQYF
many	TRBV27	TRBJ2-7	CASSLTGTRPYEQYF
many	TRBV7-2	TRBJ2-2	CASSLVLPGTGELFF
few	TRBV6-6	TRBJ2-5	CASSYSGLETQYF
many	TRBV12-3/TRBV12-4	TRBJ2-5	CASSHRDRSQETQYF
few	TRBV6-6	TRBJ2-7	CASGANGPYEQYF
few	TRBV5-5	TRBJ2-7	CASSSILGRGYEQYF
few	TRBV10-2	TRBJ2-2	CASSEQGVSGELFF
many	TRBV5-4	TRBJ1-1	CASGGSGGARNTEAFF
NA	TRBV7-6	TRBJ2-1	CASSKPGLRNEQFF
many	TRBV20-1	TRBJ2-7	CSAHDPSGRRSYEQYF
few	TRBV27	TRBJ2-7	CASSLGMGATPEQYF
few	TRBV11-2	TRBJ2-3	CASSLVSSHTQYF
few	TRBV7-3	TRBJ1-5	CASSLSPSGPIDLPGPQHF
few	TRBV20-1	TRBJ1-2	CSAIQTGNYGYTF
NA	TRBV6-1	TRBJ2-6	CASRRDRASSGANVLTF
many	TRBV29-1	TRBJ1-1	CSVGWDTKTEAFF
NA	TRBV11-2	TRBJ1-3	CASSLGTGGLAGNTIYF
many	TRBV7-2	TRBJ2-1	CASSKGAGYYNEQFF
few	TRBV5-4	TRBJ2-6	CASSFSSGANVLTF
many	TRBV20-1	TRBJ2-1	CSAAPRPYNEQFF
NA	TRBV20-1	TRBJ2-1	CSALGTSGRYHEQFF
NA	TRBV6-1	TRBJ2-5	CASSPRTSGRGRETQYF
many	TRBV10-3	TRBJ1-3	CAISPQGPRNTIYF
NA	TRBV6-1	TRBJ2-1	CASSEAPKAGGQFF
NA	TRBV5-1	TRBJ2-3	CASSLEGPTTDTQYF
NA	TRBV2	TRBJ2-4	CASSVSGAKNIQYF
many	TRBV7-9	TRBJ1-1	CASSDYPGQTNTEAFF
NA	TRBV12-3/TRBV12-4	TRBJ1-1	CASSKATGAEAFF
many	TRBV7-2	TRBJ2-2	CASSLFGVGAAGELFF
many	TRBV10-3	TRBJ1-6	CAIRTGQGDNSPLHF
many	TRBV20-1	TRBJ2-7	CSAQSRDYEQYF
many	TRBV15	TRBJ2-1	CATSRDQGTGEQFF
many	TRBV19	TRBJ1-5	CASTKSWGSNQPQHF
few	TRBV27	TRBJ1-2	CASSSRTGVGYTF
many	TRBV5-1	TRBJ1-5	CASSLGSGPGSPQHF
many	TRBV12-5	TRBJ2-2	CASGLSPGEAGELFF
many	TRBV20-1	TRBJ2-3	CSHASPSGLVGTQYF
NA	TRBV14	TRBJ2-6	CASSGGASGANVLTF
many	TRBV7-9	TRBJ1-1	CASSLGQGARRAEAFF
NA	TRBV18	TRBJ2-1	CASSPDRAWNEQFF
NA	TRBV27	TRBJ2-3	CAGNSGRVTDTLYF
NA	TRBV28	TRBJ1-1	CASRGQGILNTEAFF
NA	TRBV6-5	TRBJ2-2	CASSPRGNTGELFF
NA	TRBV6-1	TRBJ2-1	CASTYGGSGGAINEQFF
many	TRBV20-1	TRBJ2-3	CSARGHFTDTQYF
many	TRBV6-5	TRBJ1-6	CASSSRDRGFSPLHF
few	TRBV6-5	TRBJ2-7	CASSYSTGQGDHEQYF
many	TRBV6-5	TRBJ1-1	CASSYPGLRNTEAFF
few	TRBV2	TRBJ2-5	CASSEGGETQYF
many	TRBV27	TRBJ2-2	CASSLDRGQAGTGELFF
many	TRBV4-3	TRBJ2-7	CASSATGADEQYF
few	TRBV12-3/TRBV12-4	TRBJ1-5	CASSLSGFGAQHF
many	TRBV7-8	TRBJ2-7	CASSKGTSGNYEQYF
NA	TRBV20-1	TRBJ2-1	CSAIQAENSYNEQFF
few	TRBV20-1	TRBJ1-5	CSASRGQAPNQPQHF
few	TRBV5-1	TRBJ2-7	CASSLARDFEQYF
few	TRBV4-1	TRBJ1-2	CASSPRDGNYGYTF